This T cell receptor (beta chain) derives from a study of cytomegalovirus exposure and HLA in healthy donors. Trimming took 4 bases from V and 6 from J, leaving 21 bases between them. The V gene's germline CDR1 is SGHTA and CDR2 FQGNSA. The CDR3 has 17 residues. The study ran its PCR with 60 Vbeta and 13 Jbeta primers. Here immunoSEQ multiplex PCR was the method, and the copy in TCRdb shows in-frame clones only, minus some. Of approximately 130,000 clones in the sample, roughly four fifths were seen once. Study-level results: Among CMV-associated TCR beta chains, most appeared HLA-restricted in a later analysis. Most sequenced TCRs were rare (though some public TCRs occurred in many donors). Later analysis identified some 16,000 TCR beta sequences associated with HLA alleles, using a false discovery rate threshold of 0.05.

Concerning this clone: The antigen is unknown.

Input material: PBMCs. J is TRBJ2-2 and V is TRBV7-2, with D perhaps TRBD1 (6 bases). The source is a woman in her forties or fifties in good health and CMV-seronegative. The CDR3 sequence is CASSSYGAPTGAGELFF. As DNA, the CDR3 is TGTGCCAGCAGCTCCTATGGGGCACCGACAGGCGCCGGGGAGCTGTTTTTT.